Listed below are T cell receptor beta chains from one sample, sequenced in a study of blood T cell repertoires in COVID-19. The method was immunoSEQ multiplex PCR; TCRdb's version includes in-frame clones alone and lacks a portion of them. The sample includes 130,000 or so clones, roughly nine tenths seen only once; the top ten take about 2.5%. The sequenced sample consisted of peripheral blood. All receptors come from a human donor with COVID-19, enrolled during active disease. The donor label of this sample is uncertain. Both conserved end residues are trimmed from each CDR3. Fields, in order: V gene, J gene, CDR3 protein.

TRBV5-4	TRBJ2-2	ASSMTGLNTGELF
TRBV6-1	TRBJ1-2	ASSTTGGSNYGYT
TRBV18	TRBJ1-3	ASSPRSGNTIY
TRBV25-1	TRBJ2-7	ASSAEGGLAGYEQY
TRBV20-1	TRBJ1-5	SASDSGTGKGRQPQH
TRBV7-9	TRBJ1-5	ASTKGGESNQPQH
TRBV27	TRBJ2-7	ASRGTSGYEQY
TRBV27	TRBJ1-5	ASSLFGGGLSNQPQH
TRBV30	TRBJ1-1	AWSVTRNTEAF
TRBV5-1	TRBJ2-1	ASSLVPGASNEQF
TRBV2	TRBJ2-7	ASTRTGGYEQY
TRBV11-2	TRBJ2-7	ASSPTGTGSSEQY
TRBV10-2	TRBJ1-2	ASSESNSDTHDGYT
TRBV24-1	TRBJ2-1	ATRTTGGEQF
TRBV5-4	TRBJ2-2	ASSWGEGNAGELF
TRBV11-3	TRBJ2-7	ASSLDSGPTYEQY
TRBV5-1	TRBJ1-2	ASSLAQANYGYT
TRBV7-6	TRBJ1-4	ASSLGQANEKLF
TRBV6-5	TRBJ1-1	ASRETGGDTEAF
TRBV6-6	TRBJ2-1	ASGPGTGYNEQF
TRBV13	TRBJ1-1	PTRFGGPGGTEAF
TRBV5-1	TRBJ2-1	ASRNLAGASYNEQF
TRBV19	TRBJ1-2	ASSFRQGPLSGYT
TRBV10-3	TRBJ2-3	AISEGGDTQY
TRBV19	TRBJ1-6	ASRHRDRNNSPLH
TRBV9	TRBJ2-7	ASSVTSGDYYEQY
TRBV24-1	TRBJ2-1	ATSDSHRGRVNEQF
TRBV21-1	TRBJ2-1	ASSQSGDPYNEQF
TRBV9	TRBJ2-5	ASSPWFEAQETQY
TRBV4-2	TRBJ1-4	ASSQSEGSANEKLF
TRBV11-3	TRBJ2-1	ASSSHGTGGNEQF
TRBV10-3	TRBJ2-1	AISVEILVGGEQF
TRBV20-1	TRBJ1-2	SASQLEFRGYT
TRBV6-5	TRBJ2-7	ASSYRGGYEQY
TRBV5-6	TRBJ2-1	ASSRPGQGYNEQF
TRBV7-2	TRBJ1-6	ASSLGRHNSPLH
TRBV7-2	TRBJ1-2	ASSLRHDQLDYGYT
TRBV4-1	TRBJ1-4	ASSQDGRDDEKLF
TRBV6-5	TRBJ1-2	ASNLEGGGYT
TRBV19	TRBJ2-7	ASRLDRGSSYEQY